A single sample is the source of the 19 T cell receptor beta chains below, sequenced in a study of beta chain features in type 1 diabetes. Expressed TCRB transcripts were sequenced because the entire RNA isolate underwent reverse transcription. Produced via immunoSEQ multiplex PCR; TCRdb's table is partial and in-frame only. The table lists nearly 700,000 clones, roughly an eighth of them singletons. Study results and limitations: When Type 1 diabetes patients were examined, their TCRB CDR3s proved moderately but significantly shorter in all four CD4+ subsets.

These receptors are not linked to any known antigen. The sequenced material came from naive CD4+ T cells from blood. The receptors stem from a man between 18 and 35 years old with type 1 diabetes.

The chain couples TRBV2 to TRBJ2-1, with TRBD2 matching 10 bases. The germline gives CDR1 SNHLY, CDR2 FYNNEI. V lost 7 bases to trimming and J lost 9 bases; unmatched junction nucleotides: 12. The length of the CDR3 is 15 residues. The DNA of the CDR3 is TGTGCCAGCAATCGGGCTAGCGGGGGTGGCAGTGAGCAGTTCTTC. Residues: CASNRASGGGSEQFF.

This rearrangement joins TRBV10-3 to TRBJ1-2, with 10 bases fitting TRBD1. CDR1 and CDR2 from the germline V gene are ENHRY and SYGVKD. The CDR3 contains 13 residues. The trim removed 6 bases at V and 8 bases at J, leaving 6 bases unmatched. The CDR3 DNA reads TGTGCCATCAGCCCGGGACAGGGGTTCGGCTACACCTTC. Residues: CAISPGQGFGYTF.

This clone was seen a few times. The rearrangement uses TRBV23-1 and TRBJ2-5; D is possibly TRBD2 (5 bases). TRBV23-1 is an ORF; its function is uncertain. The CDR3 spans 15 residues. V dropped 4 bases and J dropped 5 bases, with 17 bases sitting between them. The CDR3 DNA reads TGCGCCAGCAGTCCAAGGCACACAACGGGGGAGACCCAGTACTTC. Its translation is CASSPRHTTGETQYF.

The genes are TRBV5-6 and TRBJ2-5; maybe TRBD1 (6 bases). There are 16 residues in the CDR3. V was shortened by 0 bases and J by 4 bases, with 16 bases between the two germline ends. Looked up from germline, CDR1 is SGHDT and CDR2 is YYEEEE. This chain's CDR3 is CASSLGPGAVVETQYF. Here the CDR3 DNA reads TGTGCCAGCAGCTTGGGGCCAGGGGCAGTGGTAGAGACCCAGTACTTC.

The rearrangement links TRBV4-1 to TRBJ1-4; D remains ambiguous. Trimming cost V 1 base and J 8 bases, with 14 bases left between them. Germline V gene sequence: CDR1 MGHRA, CDR2 YSYEKL. The CDR3 is 15 residues long. The CDR3 DNA sequence: TGCGCCAGCAGCCAAGGCGGGCAGGTTTTCGAAAAACTGTTTTTT. Amino acids: CASSQGGQVFEKLFF.

The sample holds a few counts of this clone. The V gene is TRBV7-3, the J gene TRBJ1-1; no clear D gene. The V gene lost 1 base and the J gene lost 3 bases, with 15 bases spanning the gap. CDR3 size: 16 residues. Germline CDR1 is SGHTA and CDR2 is FQGTGA. The CDR3 sequence is CASSLIPGEGDTEAFF. In DNA form, the CDR3 reads TGTGCCAGCAGCTTAATCCCCGGGGAGGGTGACACTGAAGCTTTCTTT.

The chain joins TRBV30 to TRBJ2-5, with D possibly being TRBD1 or TRBD2 (5 bases each). The CDR3 totals 13 residues. Germline-derived CDR1 and CDR2 are GTSNPN and SVGIG (reference sequence). The V end was cut by 0 bases, the J end by 3 bases, with 8 bases between. The CDR3 sequence is CAWSVGDEETQYF. CDR3 bases: TGTGCCTGGAGTGTAGGGGACGAAGAGACCCAGTACTTC.

This clone was detected a few times. The rearrangement uses TRBV10-3 and TRBJ1-1; no reliable D call. The CDR3 runs 13 residues. Germline V gives CDR1 ENHRY, CDR2 SYGVKD. The ends were cut back, 5 bases at V and 1 base at J, with 8 bases in the middle. The CDR3 sequence: CAISPGQNTEAFF. For the CDR3, the DNA is TGTGCCATCAGTCCCGGTCAGAACACTGAAGCTTTCTTT.

This chain links TRBV2 with TRBJ2-7; 8 positions agree with TRBD1. Germline V gives CDR1 SNHLY, CDR2 FYNNEI. The CDR3 has 12 residues. J lost 2 bases, V lost 10 bases, and 4 bases had no gene match. DNA of the CDR3: TGTGCCACCAACAGGGGGACCTACGAGCAGTACTTC. As protein: CATNRGTYEQYF.

The V gene is TRBV9, the J gene TRBJ1-5, with D hard to call. CDR1 is SGDLS and CDR2 is YYNGEE in the germline V gene. V lost 0 bases, J lost 3 bases, and 22 bases lay in between. This CDR3 is built from 19 residues. The CDR3 DNA reads TGTGCCAGCAGCGTAGTTCGACCGGCCGAGACACAGAACAATCAGCCCCAGCATTTT. Protein: CASSVVRPAETQNNQPQHF.

This clone showed up just a few times. The gene calls are TRBV29-1 and TRBJ1-2, with TRBD1 identical over 7 bases. Germline lookup yields CDR1 SQVTM and CDR2 ANQGSEA. V was pared by 4 bases and J by 0 bases, with 14 bases of the junction left unmatched. This CDR3 is 17 amino acids long. The CDR3 DNA is TGCAGCGTTGTTAACAGGGGACAACCGGGGGCTAACTATGGCTACACCTTC. Translating it yields CSVVNRGQPGANYGYTF.

The chain recombines TRBV4-1 with TRBJ1-4, with a tentative D call TRBD1 (5 bases). V was pared by 0 bases and J by 5 bases, with 13 bases between. Germline V gene data show CDR1 as MGHRA and CDR2 as YSYEKL. This CDR3 region has 16 residues. The CDR3 DNA reads TGCGCCAGCAGCCAAGATACAGGTGGTGGAAATGAAAAACTGTTTTTT. Translation gives CASSQDTGGGNEKLFF.

The V and J genes are TRBV6-5 and TRBJ2-3, with TRBD1 as a possible D gene (5 bases). The germline V and J ends were trimmed by 4 bases and 1 base, with 15 bases remaining between them. The V gene's germline CDR1 is MNHEY and CDR2 SVGAGI. CDR3 size: 16 residues. The CDR3 sequence is CASSWGYDRRTDTQYF. CDR3 sequence (DNA): TGTGCCAGCAGTTGGGGCTACGACCGGCGCACAGATACGCAGTATTTT.

A few counts support this clone. CDR3 protein: CASSQGKGPNEKLFF. CDR3 nucleotide sequence: TGCGCCAGCAGCCAAGGGAAAGGTCCTAATGAAAAACTGTTTTTT. The chain uses TRBV4-1 and TRBJ1-4; D gene ambiguous. The CDR3 has 15 amino acids. Germline V lookup: CDR1 MGHRA, CDR2 YSYEKL. Trimming cost V 1 base and J 3 bases, with 9 bases left between them.

The J gene is TRBJ1-5, the V gene TRBV7-9, with a weak D call TRBD1 (5 bases). In germline, CDR1 is SEHNR, CDR2 FQNEAQ (reference sequence). Trimming shortened V by 5 bases and J by 2 bases, and 13 bases separated the two germline ends. The CDR3 sequence is 15 residues long. This CDR3 is CASSLGTIGNQPQHF. CDR3 nucleotide sequence: TGTGCCAGCAGCCTGGGGACGATCGGCAATCAGCCCCAGCATTTT.

The rearrangement uses TRBV10-3 and TRBJ2-7, with D perhaps given as TRBD1 or TRBD2 (6 bases each). V lost 4 bases and J lost 7, with 23 bases in between. The CDR3 contains 16 residues. The germline V gene encodes CDR1 ENHRY and CDR2 SYGVKD. The CDR3 region is CAISGLGTGAPREQYF. CDR3 nucleotide sequence: TGTGCCATCAGTGGATTGGGGACGGGGGCTCCAAGGGAGCAGTACTTC.

This clone turned up a few times. The chain combines TRBV2 with TRBJ1-5; D is uncertain. The CDR3 sequence is 14 residues long. Germline values: CDR1 SNHLY, CDR2 FYNNEI. V was pared by 8 bases and J by 5 bases, with 16 bases between. The CDR3 DNA sequence: TGTGCCAGCCTCGAGGACGGATACGATCAGCCCCAGCATTTT. It specifies CASLEDGYDQPQHF.

In this sample, this clone turned up a few times. The chain is built from TRBV20-1 and TRBJ1-1, with D possibly matching TRBD1 (5 bases). Looked up from germline, CDR1 is DFQATT and CDR2 is SNEGSKA (reference sequence). Trimming pared 6 bases from V and 6 bases from J, leaving 11 bases between. The CDR3 is made up of 11 amino acids. CDR3 residues: CSALRVPEAFF. The DNA for the CDR3 is TGCAGTGCCCTCAGGGTTCCTGAAGCTTTCTTT.

This clone was observed a few times. The chain combines TRBV9 with TRBJ1-2; the D is unclear. CDR3 length: 13 residues. In germline, CDR1 is SGDLS, CDR2 YYNGEE. Trimming left V 6 bases short and J 4 bases short, with 13 bases between. The CDR3 DNA reads TGTGCCAGCACTCCATCAGGTCCCTATGGCTACACCTTC. It specifies CASTPSGPYGYTF.